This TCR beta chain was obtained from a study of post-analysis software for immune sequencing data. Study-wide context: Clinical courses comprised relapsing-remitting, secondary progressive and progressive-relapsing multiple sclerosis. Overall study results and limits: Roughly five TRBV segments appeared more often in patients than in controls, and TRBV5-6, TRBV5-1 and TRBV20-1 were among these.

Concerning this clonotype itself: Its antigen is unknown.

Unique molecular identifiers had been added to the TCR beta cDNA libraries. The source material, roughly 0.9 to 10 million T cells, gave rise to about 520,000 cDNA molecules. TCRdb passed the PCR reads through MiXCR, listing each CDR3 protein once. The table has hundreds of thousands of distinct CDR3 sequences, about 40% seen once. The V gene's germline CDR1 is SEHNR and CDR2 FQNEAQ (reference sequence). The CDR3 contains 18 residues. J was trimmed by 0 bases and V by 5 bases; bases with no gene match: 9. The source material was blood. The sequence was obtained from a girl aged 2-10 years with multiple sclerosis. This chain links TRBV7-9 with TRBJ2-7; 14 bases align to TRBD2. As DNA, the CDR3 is TGTGCCAGCAGCCTGGGACTAGCGGGAGTGACGCCCTCCTACGAGCAGTACTTC. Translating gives CASSLGLAGVTPSYEQYF.